The source of this T cell receptor (beta chain) is a study of tissue T cells after allogeneic stem cell transplantation. Data came from immunoSEQ multiplex PCR; TCRdb stores just in-frame clones and leaves some out. The table records roughly 4,200 clones, about 52% of them present only once. For this clone: Mouse gene names and germline throughout. The read ends 1 residue shy of where the CDR3 ends; the end is completed using the germline J gene. The sample has other DNA sequences that encode this CDR3 too.

V was pared by 0 bases and J by 0 bases, with 1 base between. This CDR3 is built from 12 residues. Germline values: CDR1 SGHSN, CDR2 HYEKVE. Stated time point: mouse harvest day 7 after allogeneic transplant. Mouse grafts combined 10^7 T-cell-depleted bone marrow cells with 10^6 splenic CD5+ T cells. The material sequenced was lymph node tissue. This TCR was recovered from a female BALB/c mouse given C57BL/6 T cells with graft-versus-host disease after an allogeneic hematopoietic cell transplant. The V call is TRBV12-1, the J call TRBJ1-1; D not resolved. The covered CDR3 bases are TGTGCCAGCTCTCTCGAGAACACAGAAGTCTTC. Its protein is CASSLENTEVF. The CDR3 as a whole reads CASSLENTEVFF.